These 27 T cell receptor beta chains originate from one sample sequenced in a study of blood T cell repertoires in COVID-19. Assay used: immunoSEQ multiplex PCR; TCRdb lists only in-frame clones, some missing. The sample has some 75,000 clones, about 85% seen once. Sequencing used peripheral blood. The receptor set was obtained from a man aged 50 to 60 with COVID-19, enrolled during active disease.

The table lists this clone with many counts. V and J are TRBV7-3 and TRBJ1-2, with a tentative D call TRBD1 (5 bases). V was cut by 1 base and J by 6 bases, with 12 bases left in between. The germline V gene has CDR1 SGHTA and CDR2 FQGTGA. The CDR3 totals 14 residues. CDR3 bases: TGTGCCAGCAGCTTAAGTTCGGCCAGGGATGGCTACACCTTC. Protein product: CASSLSSARDGYTF.

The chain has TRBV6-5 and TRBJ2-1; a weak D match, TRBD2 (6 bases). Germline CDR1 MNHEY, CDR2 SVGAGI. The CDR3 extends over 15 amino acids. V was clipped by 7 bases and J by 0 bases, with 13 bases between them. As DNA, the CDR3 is TGTGCCAGCAAAGGCGGGGTGAGCTCCTACAATGAGCAGTTCTTC. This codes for CASKGGVSSYNEQFF.

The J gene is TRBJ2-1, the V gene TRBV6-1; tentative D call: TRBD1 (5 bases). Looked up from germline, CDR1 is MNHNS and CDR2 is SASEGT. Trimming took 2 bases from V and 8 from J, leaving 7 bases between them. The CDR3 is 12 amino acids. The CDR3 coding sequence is TGTGCCAGCAGTGAACCAGGGTATGAGCAGTTCTTC. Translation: CASSEPGYEQFF.

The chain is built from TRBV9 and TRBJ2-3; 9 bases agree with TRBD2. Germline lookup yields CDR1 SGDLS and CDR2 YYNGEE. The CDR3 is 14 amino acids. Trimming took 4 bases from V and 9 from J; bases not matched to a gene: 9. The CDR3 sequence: CASSRLAAGETQYF. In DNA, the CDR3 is TGTGCCAGCAGCAGACTAGCGGCCGGCGAAACGCAGTATTTT.

CDR3 protein: CASSETGLIGYGYTF. CDR3 coding DNA: TGTGCCAGCAGTGAAACAGGGTTGATCGGCTATGGCTACACCTTC. The rearrangement uses TRBV2 and TRBJ1-2; TRBD1 is a possible D gene (6 bases). There are 15 residues in the CDR3. Trimming left V 2 bases short and J 4 bases short, with 14 bases between. Germline V gene lookup returns CDR1 SNHLY and CDR2 FYNNEI.

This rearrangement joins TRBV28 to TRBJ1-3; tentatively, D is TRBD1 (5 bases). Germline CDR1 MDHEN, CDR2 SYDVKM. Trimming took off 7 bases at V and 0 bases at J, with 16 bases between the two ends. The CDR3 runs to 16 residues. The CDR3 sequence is CASKEPGRDSGNTIYF. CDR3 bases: TGTGCCAGCAAAGAACCAGGCAGGGACTCTGGAAACACCATATATTTT.

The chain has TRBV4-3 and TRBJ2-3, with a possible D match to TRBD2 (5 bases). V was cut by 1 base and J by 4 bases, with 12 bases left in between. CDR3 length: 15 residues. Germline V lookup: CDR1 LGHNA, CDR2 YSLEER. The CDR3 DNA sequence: TGCGCCAGCAGCCAAGTTTCCGGAGGCTCAGATACGCAGTATTTT. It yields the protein CASSQVSGGSDTQYF.

CDR3 amino acids: CASSFPWRRLKNIQYF. CDR3 nucleotides: TGTGCCAGCAGTTTCCCTTGGAGGAGGTTAAAAAACATTCAGTACTTC. This chain links TRBV28 with TRBJ2-4; maybe TRBD2 (5 bases). The CDR3 contains 16 residues. With 3 bases removed from V and 4 bases from J, the gap between germline ends came to 16 bases. CDR1 is MDHEN and CDR2 is SYDVKM in the germline V gene.

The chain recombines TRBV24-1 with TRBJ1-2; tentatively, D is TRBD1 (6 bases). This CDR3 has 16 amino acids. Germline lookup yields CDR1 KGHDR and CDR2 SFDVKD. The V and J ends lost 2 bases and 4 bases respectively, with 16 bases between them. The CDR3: CATSDSGQSNIYGYTF. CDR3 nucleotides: TGTGCCACCAGTGATTCTGGACAGAGCAACATCTATGGCTACACCTTC.

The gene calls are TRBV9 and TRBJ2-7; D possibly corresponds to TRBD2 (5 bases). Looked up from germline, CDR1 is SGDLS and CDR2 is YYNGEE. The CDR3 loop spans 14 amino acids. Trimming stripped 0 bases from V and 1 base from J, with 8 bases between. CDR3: CASSVGTQSYEQYF. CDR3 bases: TGTGCCAGCAGCGTAGGGACTCAATCCTACGAGCAGTACTTC.

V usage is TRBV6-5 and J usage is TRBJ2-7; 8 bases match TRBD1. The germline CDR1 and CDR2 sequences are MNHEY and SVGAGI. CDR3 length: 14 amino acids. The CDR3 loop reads CRVAKGTGEYEQYF. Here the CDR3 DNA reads TGTAGAGTCGCGAAGGGGACAGGAGAGTACGAGCAGTACTTC.

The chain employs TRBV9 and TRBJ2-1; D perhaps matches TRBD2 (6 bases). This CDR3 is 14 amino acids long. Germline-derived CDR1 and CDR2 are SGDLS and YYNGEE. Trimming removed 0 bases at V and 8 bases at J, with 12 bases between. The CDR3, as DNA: TGTGCCAGCAGCGTAGGTCCTAGCGTCGATGAGCAGTTCTTC. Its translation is CASSVGPSVDEQFF.

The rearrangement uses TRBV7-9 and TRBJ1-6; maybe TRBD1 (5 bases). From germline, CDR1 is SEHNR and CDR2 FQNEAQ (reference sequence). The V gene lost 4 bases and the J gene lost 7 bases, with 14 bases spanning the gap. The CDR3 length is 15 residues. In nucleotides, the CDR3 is TGTGCCAGCAGCTCGTACGACAGCACCAATTCACCCCTCCACTTT. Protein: CASSSYDSTNSPLHF. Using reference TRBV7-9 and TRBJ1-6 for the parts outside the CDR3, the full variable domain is DTGVSQNPRHKITKRGQNVTFRCDPISEHNRLYWYRQTLGQGPEFLTYFQNEAQLEKSRLLSDRFSAERPKGSFSTLEIQRTEQGDSAMYLCASSSYDSTNSPLHFGNGTRLTVT.

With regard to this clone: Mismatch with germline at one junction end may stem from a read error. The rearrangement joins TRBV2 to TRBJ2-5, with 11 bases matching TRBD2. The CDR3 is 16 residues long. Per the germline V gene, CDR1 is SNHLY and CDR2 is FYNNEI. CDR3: CASREVGTSGQETQYF. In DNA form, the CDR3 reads TGTGCCAGCAGGGAAGTTGGGACTAGCGGACAAGAGACCCAGTACTTC.

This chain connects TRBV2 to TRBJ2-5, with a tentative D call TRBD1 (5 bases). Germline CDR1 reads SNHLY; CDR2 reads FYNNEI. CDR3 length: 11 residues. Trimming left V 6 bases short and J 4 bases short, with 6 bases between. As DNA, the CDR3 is TGTGCCAGCAGGGGGCTAGAGACCCAGTACTTC. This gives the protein CASRGLETQYF.

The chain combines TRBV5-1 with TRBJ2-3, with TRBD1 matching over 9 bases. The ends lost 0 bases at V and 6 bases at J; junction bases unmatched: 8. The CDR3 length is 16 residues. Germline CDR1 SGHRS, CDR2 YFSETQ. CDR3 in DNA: TGCGCCAGCAGCTTGGGCCGGGACAGGGTGAGCGATACGCAGTATTTT. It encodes CASSLGRDRVSDTQYF.

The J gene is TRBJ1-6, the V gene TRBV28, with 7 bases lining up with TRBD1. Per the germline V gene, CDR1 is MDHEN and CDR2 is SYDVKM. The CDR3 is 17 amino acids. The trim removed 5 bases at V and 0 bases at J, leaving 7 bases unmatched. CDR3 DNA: TGTGCCAGCAGTCCCGAGGACAGGAACTCCTATAATTCACCCCTCCACTTT. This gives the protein CASSPEDRNSYNSPLHF.

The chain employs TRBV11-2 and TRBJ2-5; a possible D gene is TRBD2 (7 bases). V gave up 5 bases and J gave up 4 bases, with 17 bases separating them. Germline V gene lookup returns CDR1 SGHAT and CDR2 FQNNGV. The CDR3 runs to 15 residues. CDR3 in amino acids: CASSPGGGYGETQYF. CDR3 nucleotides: TGTGCCAGCAGCCCGGGGGGCGGGTACGGAGAGACCCAGTACTTC.

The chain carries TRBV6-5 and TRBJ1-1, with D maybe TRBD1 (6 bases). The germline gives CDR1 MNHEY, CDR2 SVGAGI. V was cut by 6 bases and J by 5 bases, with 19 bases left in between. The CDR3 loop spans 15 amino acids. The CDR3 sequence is CASRPQGAVGTEAFF. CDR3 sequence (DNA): TGTGCCAGCAGGCCACAGGGAGCGGTAGGGACTGAAGCTTTCTTT.

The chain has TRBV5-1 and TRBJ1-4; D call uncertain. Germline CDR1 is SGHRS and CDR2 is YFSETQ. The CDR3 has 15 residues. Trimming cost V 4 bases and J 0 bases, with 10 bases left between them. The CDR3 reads CASSPRLTTNEKLFF. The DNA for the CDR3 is TGCGCCAGCAGCCCTCGACTTACAACTAATGAAAAACTGTTTTTT.

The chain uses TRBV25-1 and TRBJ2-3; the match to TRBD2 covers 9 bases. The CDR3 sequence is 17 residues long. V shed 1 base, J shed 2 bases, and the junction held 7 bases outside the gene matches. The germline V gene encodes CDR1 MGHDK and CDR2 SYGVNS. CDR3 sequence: CASSESRREGPTDTQYF. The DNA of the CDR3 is TGTGCCAGCAGTGAATCCCGGCGGGAGGGGCCCACAGATACGCAGTATTTT.

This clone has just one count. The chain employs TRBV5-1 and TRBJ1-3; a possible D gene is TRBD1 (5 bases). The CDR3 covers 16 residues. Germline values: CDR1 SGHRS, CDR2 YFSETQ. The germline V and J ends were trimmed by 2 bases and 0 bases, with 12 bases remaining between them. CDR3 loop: CASSLSTGTSGNTIYF. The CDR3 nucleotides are TGCGCCAGCAGCTTATCTACAGGAACCTCTGGAAACACCATATATTTT.

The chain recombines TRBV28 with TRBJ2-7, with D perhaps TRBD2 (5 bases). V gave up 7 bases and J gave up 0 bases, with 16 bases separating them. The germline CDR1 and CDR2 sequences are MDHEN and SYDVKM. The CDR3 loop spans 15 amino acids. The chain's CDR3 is CASTFGWAGSYEQYF. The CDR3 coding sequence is TGTGCCAGCACCTTCGGCTGGGCGGGCTCCTACGAGCAGTACTTC.

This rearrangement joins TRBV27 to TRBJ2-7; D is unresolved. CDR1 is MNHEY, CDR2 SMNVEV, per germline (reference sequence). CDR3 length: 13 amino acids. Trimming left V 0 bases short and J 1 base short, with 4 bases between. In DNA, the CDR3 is TGTGCCAGCAGTTTATCCGGGTCCTACGAGCAGTACTTC. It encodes CASSLSGSYEQYF.

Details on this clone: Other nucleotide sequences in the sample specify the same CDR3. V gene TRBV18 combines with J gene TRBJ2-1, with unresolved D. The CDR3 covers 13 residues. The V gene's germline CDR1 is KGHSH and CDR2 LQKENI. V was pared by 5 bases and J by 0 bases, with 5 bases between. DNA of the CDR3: TGTGCCAGCTCATCTAGCTCCTACAATGAGCAGTTCTTC. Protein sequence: CASSSSSYNEQFF.

CDR3 in amino acids: CASSPGVTSGRHHEQYF. The CDR3 region has the DNA TGCGCCAGCAGCCCGGGCGTGACTAGCGGGAGGCATCACGAGCAGTACTTC. The rearrangement joins TRBV5-1 to TRBJ2-7, with 13 nucleotides matching TRBD2. Germline lookup yields CDR1 SGHRS and CDR2 YFSETQ. This CDR3 region has 17 residues. Trimming removed 4 bases from V and 5 bases from J; junction bases left unmatched: 12.

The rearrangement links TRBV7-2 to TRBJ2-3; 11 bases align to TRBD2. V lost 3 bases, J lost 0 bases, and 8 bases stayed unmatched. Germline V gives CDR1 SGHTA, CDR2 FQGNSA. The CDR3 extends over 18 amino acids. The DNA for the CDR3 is TGTGCCAGCAGCTTTACGCCTAGCGGGAGGCCTAGCACAGATACGCAGTATTTT. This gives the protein CASSFTPSGRPSTDTQYF.